This T cell receptor beta chain was identified during a study of shared clonotypes between healthy human individuals (dated by TCRdb to the early 2020s). For the study in its entirety: The cohort included three men and a couple of women between 18 and 49 years of age. For each donor, CD4 naive and CD4 memory were each run on three plates, CD8 naive on two plates, and CD8 memory on one plate. Blood TCR repertoires of several healthy adults were deeply sequenced to estimate repertoire size and the extent of clonotype sharing between individuals. To increase sequencing depth and limit assay-specific biases, TCR repertoire library preparation and sequencing were carried out by different laboratories using diverse techniques. Each donor's leukapheresis produced roughly between about 0.8 and 10 billion PBMCs.

Using the deep immunoSEQ assay, TCR CDR3 regions were amplified from genomic DNA by multiplex PCR. Genomic DNA extracted from each cell subset was distributed evenly over all wells of several immunoSEQ 96-well plates, and each plate served as one replicate. For sorted subsets, approximately 0.2 ug of genomic DNA, equivalent to around 31,000 T cell genomes, went into each replicate PCR. Purified libraries were measured with a Qubit 3.0 fluorometer, size-checked on a Bioanalyzer 2100, and measured again with the KAPA Library Quantification kit. Every immunoSEQ 96-well plate was sequenced on a separate single-read 150-cycle Illumina NextSeq 550 flow cell. From the authors' description of their analysis: Because only junctional sequences without quality scores were contained in the immunoSEQ output, filtering matching that applied to full-length reads could not be performed. Sequences were annotated with PyIR, a Python wrapper for IgBLAST v1.9, and V/J genes and CDR3 were assigned using IMGT germline references. Reads were filtered out if the reads had weak V/J assignments (E-value above 1e-6), no CDR3, stop codons, out-of-frame junctions, or ambiguous translated residues. A V3J clonotype was defined by an identical inferred V gene, J gene, and CDR3 amino acid sequence. Percentage overlap between repertoires was computed as shared unique clonotypes divided by the size of the smaller repertoire. Three approaches were used to assess repertoire richness: RTK rarefaction, the Chao1 estimator, and Recon v2.1 estimates of unobserved clonotypes. Generation probabilities were computed with OLGA for all TCRbeta clonotypes obtained by the gDNA method from four donors. The table was pulled from immuneACCESS by TCRdb, which kept in-frame rearrangements only. Such tables lose some clones; where checked, under half of the loss comes from unresolved V genes, and the rest has no known cause. The V and J calls and clone size were taken over from that table, and D and trimming were inferred from the DNA. Here the sample has more than 550,000 clones; about two thirds occur a single time. 1.8% of the sample belongs to the ten largest clones.

A note on this clone: The antigen it binds to is not known. Base qualities are missing; no much larger clone stands one base away.

The V end gives up 6 bases and the J end 5 bases, leaving 8 bases in the junction not matched to a gene. CDR1 and CDR2 were assigned from the germline V gene (reference sequence) as LNHDA and SQIVND. CDR3 length: 14 amino acids, cysteine to phenylalanine. Just the 42-base CDR3 DNA is kept, in frame starting at base 1. The investigation overall reported the following: Because the study included only a small number of donors, the genetic and exposure-history diversity represented was limited. Naive subsets generally had larger estimated clonotype richness than memory subsets. Sampling was restricted to blood, and TCR repertoires in tissue are likely to differ from TCR repertoires in blood. Based on pairwise subsampling, the degree of clonotype sharing among donors was expected to be affected by sequencing depth. When a few donors were compared, the shared fraction of clonotypes was 5% to 6.5% for naive CD4, 3.5% to 4% for naive CD8, 2% to 2.5% for memory CD4, and approximately 0.4% for memory CD8. Higher generation probabilities were observed for clonotypes shared by all four sorted-subset donors than for non-shared clonotypes. Rarefaction of sorted-subset datasets indicated incomplete sequencing despite the large sequencing depth.

Donors were healthy HIV-negative adults with no recently reported acute infections or vaccinations. All donors were Caucasian adults living in Nashville, Tennessee, USA. Magnetic negative selection was used to enrich CD4+ T cells, after which naive cells were positively selected on CD45RA and the negative fraction became the memory subset. Blood was obtained by leukapheresis, after which PBMCs were separated by Ficoll-Histopaque density gradient centrifugation and cryopreserved in liquid nitrogen vapor phase. Analytical flow cytometry was used to check the purity and quantity of every magnetically sorted T cell population. Each sorted fraction had its genomic DNA isolated and then quantified by UV absorbance on a Nanodrop 2000c.

Input material: memory CD4+ T cells sorted from blood. The sample's cell subset or site, from its label and the paper: CD45RA-negative fraction. The sequence was obtained from a young woman in good health. The V and J genes are TRBV19 and TRBJ2-7; TRBD1 lines up with 9 middle nucleotides. CDR3 protein: CASSRDRVRDEQYF. Here is the DNA: TGTGCCAGTAGCCGGGACAGGGTACGGGACGAGCAGTACTTC.